These T cell receptor beta chains were read from a single sample in a study of OX40 agonist ivuxolimab in advanced cancers. Profiled with immunoSEQ multiplex PCR; TCRdb holds only in-frame clones, not every one. The sample lists roughly 48,000 clones; around 83% were seen once. The source was CD4+ or CD8+ T cells sorted from blood, collected in a trial of the OX40 agonist ivuxolimab. Source of these receptors: an adult with an advanced solid tumor such as melanoma, head and neck, liver or kidney cancer. CDR3s include the opening cysteine and the closing phenylalanine or tryptophan. Rows give clone size only sometimes, using once, few, many, or a class for an expanded clone.

.,TRBV5-1,CASSSTGGGGETQYF
.,TRBV6-7,CASSLVVGVVF
.,TRBV9,CASSRGGQFTGNTIYF
.,TRBV28,CASSLTGGHGELFF
few,TRBV19,CASSRENTEAFF
.,TRBV19,CASSIRRGNTEAFF
.,TRBV5-4,CASSSTTGGSEETQYF
.,TRBV18,CASSPGRGYEQYF
.,TRBV5-7,CASSRGDQPQHF
.,TRBV19,CASRPDRAGTEAFF
.,TRBV6-5,CASRRREHNQPQHF
.,TRBV5-6,CASSPTQQGQETQYF
.,TRBV9,CASSVWGRAEYDEQFF
.,TRBV6-5,CASSYSIPSRQPQHF
.,TRBV7-3,CASRGTSDAGELFF
.,TRBV9,CASSASPGLSGRSYEQYF
.,TRBV11-2,CASSPNGGRAFSYEQYF
.,TRBV30,CAWSVKGGGQPQHF
.,TRBV11-3,CASSSPRQGGYEQYF
.,TRBV11-2,CASSSNDFSFYEQYF
.,TRBV7-3,CASRSGASTDTQYF
once,TRBV19,CASSKGQGGGETQYF
once,TRBV5-6,CASDLRGGYEQYF
few,TRBV7-2,CASSSRTGFYTGELFF
.,TRBV11-2,CASSLGTFGETQYF
.,TRBV29-1,CSVAPQGALDTQYF
.,TRBV5-4,CASSFTRAGGETQYF
.,TRBV5-4,CASSPRTSGNTGELFF
few,TRBV9,CASSVVVGGGELFF
once,TRBV7-9,CASSDRTNTGELFF
.,TRBV2,CASSEALGAGYTF
few,TRBV4-1,CASSQGVADNYGYTF
.,TRBV6-1,CALRGAVGDTQYF
once,TRBV30,CAGRTAGGGSGANVLTF
.,TRBV28,CASSSWGAGGWNIQYF
.,TRBV7-2,CASSLVWGADQPQHF
.,TRBV7-8,CASSSDRGGYQPQHF
.,TRBV18,CASSPTGRDQPQHF
.,TRBV5-6,CASSLGLTDGELFF
.,TRBV7-6,CASSHGTSGEETQYF
.,TRBV5-1,CASSLSDYNNEQFF
.,TRBV2,CASSEDFRDTEAFF
.,TRBV21-1,CASSNLGRKVYEGGNTEAFF
.,TRBV15,CATSSGWAGEADTQYF
few,TRBV10-3,CAISDLGGASGANVLTF